The 11 T cell receptor beta chains reported below all come from one sample, sequenced in a study of cytotoxic CD8 clonotypes in ibrutinib-treated CLL. Here immunoSEQ multiplex PCR was the method, and the copy in TCRdb shows in-frame clones only, minus some. The sample consists of approximately 23,000 clones, roughly 75% of them appearing once. This specimen consisted of PBMCs, obtained before ibrutinib treatment. The receptors come from a human donor with chronic lymphocytic leukemia.

The chain recombines TRBV18 with TRBJ2-3; D might be TRBD2 (6 bases). V was cut by 6 bases and J by 0 bases, with 16 bases left in between. Germline V gene sequence: CDR1 KGHSH, CDR2 LQKENI. This CDR3 region has 16 residues. CDR3 protein: CASSFLDYTSTDTQYF. The CDR3 DNA follows: TGTGCCAGCTCCTTTTTGGACTACACTAGCACAGATACGCAGTATTTT.

The rearrangement links TRBV18 to TRBJ1-5; D remains ambiguous. This CDR3 contains 13 residues. Germline loops: CDR1 KGHSH, CDR2 LQKENI. Trimming removed 6 bases from V and 2 bases from J, with 8 bases in between. The CDR3 sequence: CASSGGGNQPQHF. CDR3 coding DNA: TGTGCCAGCTCGGGTGGGGGCAATCAGCCCCAGCATTTT.

V and J are TRBV6-5 and TRBJ2-7, with no clear D. There are 14 residues in the CDR3. CDR1 MNHEY and CDR2 SVGAGI come from the germline V gene. Trimming took off 2 bases at V and 0 bases at J, with 8 bases between the two ends. The CDR3 coding sequence is TGTGCCAGCAGTTACGCCCTTCTCTCCTACGAGCAGTACTTC. Encoded protein: CASSYALLSYEQYF.

This chain joins TRBV18 and TRBJ2-7; TRBD2 aligns across 7 bases. The trim removed 0 bases at V and 3 bases at J, leaving 2 bases unmatched. CDR3 length: 14 amino acids. The germline V gene has CDR1 KGHSH and CDR2 LQKENI. CDR3 in DNA: TGTGCCAGCTCACCACCGGGACTAAGCTACGAGCAGTACTTC. Translation: CASSPPGLSYEQYF.

CDR3 sequence (DNA): TGTGCCAGTAGCCGGGCTAGCGGGAGCGGGGGTGAGCAGTTCTTC. Its protein product is CASSRASGSGGEQFF. V gene TRBV19 combines with J gene TRBJ2-1, with TRBD2 matching 10 bases. Germline trimming cut 6 bases from V and 9 bases from J; bases unmatched to any gene: 11. The CDR3 covers 15 residues. Germline V gene sequence: CDR1 LNHDA, CDR2 SQIVND (reference sequence).

The chain has TRBV28 and TRBJ1-5; no firm D call. Trimming shortened V by 6 bases and J by 2 bases, and 11 bases separated the two germline ends. CDR1 MDHEN and CDR2 SYDVKM come from the germline V gene. The CDR3 sequence is 14 residues long. DNA of the CDR3: TGTGCCAGCAGGTCCTACCTGGGCAATCAGCCCCAGCATTTT. It encodes CASRSYLGNQPQHF.

V and J are TRBV10-3 and TRBJ2-5, with D maybe TRBD1 (8 bases). The V and J ends lost 3 bases and 5 bases respectively, with 19 bases between them. The germline V gene has CDR1 ENHRY and CDR2 SYGVKD. CDR3 size: 16 residues. In nucleotides, the CDR3 is TGTGCCATCAGTGACGGCTTACAGGGGGGGTCGGAGACCCAGTACTTC. Its translation is CAISDGLQGGSETQYF.

The rearrangement joins TRBV6-1 to TRBJ2-7; TRBD2 agrees at 11 bases. The CDR3 spans 18 residues. Germline V gives CDR1 MNHNS, CDR2 SASEGT. Germline trimming cut 0 bases from V and 2 bases from J; bases unmatched to any gene: 9. CDR3 residues: CASSEAHRGTSGTYEQYF. CDR3 sequence (DNA): TGTGCCAGCAGTGAAGCTCACCGCGGGACTAGCGGTACCTACGAGCAGTACTTC.

The chain joins TRBV6-5 to TRBJ2-7; D call uncertain. Trimming shortened V by 2 bases and J by 0 bases, and 5 bases separated the two germline ends. The CDR3 spans 13 residues. Germline V CDR1 and CDR2: MNHEY, SVGAGI. CDR3 loop: CASSYGVSYEQYF. The CDR3, as DNA: TGTGCCAGCAGTTACGGGGTCTCCTACGAGCAGTACTTC.

CDR3 amino acids: CAWSAWGGGFSDEQFF. DNA for the CDR3: TGTGCCTGGAGTGCTTGGGGGGGAGGATTCTCGGATGAGCAGTTCTTC. The V and J genes are TRBV30 and TRBJ2-1; 7 bases agree with TRBD2. The CDR3 is made up of 16 amino acids. V lost 1 base to trimming and J lost 8 bases; unmatched junction nucleotides: 14. Germline CDR1 is GTSNPN and CDR2 is SVGIG (reference sequence). Supplemented by reference TRBV30 and TRBJ2-1, the full variable domain reads SQTIHQWPATLVQPVGSPLSLECTVEGTSNPNLYWYRQAAGRGLQLLFYSVGIGQISSEVPQNLSASRPQDRQFILSSKKLLLSDSGFYLCAWSAWGGGFSDEQFFGPGTRLTVL.

This clone was counted a few times. The chain employs TRBV5-1 and TRBJ1-2, with no clear D. Germline lookup yields CDR1 SGHRS and CDR2 YFSETQ. V lost 2 bases and J 6 bases, leaving 11 bases between the germline ends. This CDR3 spans 13 amino acids. The CDR3 loop is CASSLWTKDGYTF. DNA for the CDR3: TGCGCCAGCAGCTTATGGACGAAGGATGGCTACACCTTC.